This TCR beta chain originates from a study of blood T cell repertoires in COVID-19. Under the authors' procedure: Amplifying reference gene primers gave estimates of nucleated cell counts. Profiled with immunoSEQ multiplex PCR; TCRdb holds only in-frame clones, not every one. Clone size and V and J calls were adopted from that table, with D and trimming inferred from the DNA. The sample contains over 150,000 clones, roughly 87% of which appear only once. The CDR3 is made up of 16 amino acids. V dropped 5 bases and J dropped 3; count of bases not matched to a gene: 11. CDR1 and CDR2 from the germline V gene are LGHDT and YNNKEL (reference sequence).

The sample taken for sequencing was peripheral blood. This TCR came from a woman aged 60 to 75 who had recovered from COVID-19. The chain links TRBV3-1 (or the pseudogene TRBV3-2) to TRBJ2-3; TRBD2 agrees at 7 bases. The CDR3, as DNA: TGTGCCAGCAGCGTCACACTAGCGCGGCCTACAGATACGCAGTATTTT. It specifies CASSVTLARPTDTQYF.